This T cell receptor (beta chain) was sequenced for a study of T cells in Graves' hyperthyroidism and ophthalmopathy (dated by TCRdb to between 2017 and 2020). Some background on the complete study: Peripheral blood samples were taken at the time of initial diagnosis, prior to any treatment. To identify TCR V-J signatures that set the groups apart, the researchers used a discovery cohort of 100 patients, made up of around 40 with Graves' ophthalmopathy and about 55 with stable Graves' hyperthyroidism. Prospective prediction of ophthalmopathy was tested in an independent validation cohort of approximately 19 hyperthyroidism patients and around 16 patients who later progressed to ophthalmopathy. The approximately 100 discovery patients were divided at random into training and test sets in a 7:3 ratio. In about six Graves' hyperthyroidism patients, the study also compared T-cell repertoires from thyroid tissue with T-cell repertoires from blood. After sampling, hyperthyroidism patients received methimazole starting at 30 mg daily, and ophthalmopathy patients received high-dose intravenous methylprednisolone. According to the paper, TCR Vbeta CDR3 sequencing was carried out on approximately 140 peripheral blood samples, which came from fewer than 50 ophthalmopathy, some 73 hyperthyroidism and approximately 17 progressor patients. General study outcomes and caveats: Sample size was not statistically predetermined, and blinding of investigators to group allocation was not performed. In validation, the model predicted progression to ophthalmopathy a median of around six months before onset, with approximately 70% sensitivity and just under 75% specificity. A model built on a 13 V-J signature distinguished ophthalmopathy from stable hyperthyroidism, reaching roughly 88% sensitivity and about 81% specificity in cross-validation and 80%/75% in testing. Most expanded thyroid clonotypes (frequency above 0.001) were also detected in blood, a finding suggesting that blood repertoires may reflect thyroid immune responses.

This clonotype appeared many times. The target of this receptor is not known. Per-nucleotide qualities are absent, and no much larger clonotype sits a single base away. TCR beta CDR3 regions were amplified from RNA transcripts. The first round of RT-PCR for the TCR CDR3 was performed with the HTBI primer set and the Qiagen OneStep RT-PCR kit. Libraries were constructed in a second round of multiplex PCR, after which size selection and purification were performed. Libraries were sequenced paired-end with 100 bp reads on an Illumina HiSeq2000. The original pipeline was this. SOAPnuke was used to process the raw data, throwing out any read that contained adapters or uncalled bases, had a mean Phred below 15, or lacked an exact constant-primer or identifier match. COPE v1.2.5 was used to merge high-quality paired reads, and clonotypes were defined as unique nucleotide sequences. Clonotypes were aligned to IMGT TRBV, TRBD and TRBJ reference segments using MiTCR v1.1. Only V-J combinations with frequency above 0.0001, covering about 99% of repertoires, were analysed. A TCS score was defined as the ratio between F50 (clonal expansion) and ExV (chaos), using BLOSUM62-based TCRdist between CDR3 peptides within each V-J. Welch's t-statistics and random forest reduced 500 to 550 V-J features to 10 to 15, which were used in a naive Bayes classifier (R e1071). The public reads were quality trimmed at Q25 with fastp and then assembled into clones with MiXCR by TCRdb, keeping productive beta chains. One record per CDR3 amino acid sequence lists the most common genes and DNA. In this record, the V and J calls reflect TCRdb's handling and not the investigators' own analysis. The table for this sample lists 300,000 to 400,000 distinct CDR3 sequences; around 23% of them were counted only once. Clones ranked in the top ten supply around 45% of the sample.

A patient counted as having stable Graves' hyperthyroidism if no progression to ophthalmopathy occurred over 18 months of follow-up. Hyperthyroidism patients were aged 18 to 65 years and newly diagnosed, with disease duration of less than 2 months. Patients with uncontrolled infections, other autoimmune diseases, pregnancy or lactation were excluded. Diagnoses were based on clinical symptoms, serum thyroxine and TRAb, thyroid ultrasound and orbital computed tomography. PBMCs were isolated from roughly 10 ml of fresh peripheral blood by Ficoll-Paque density gradient centrifugation. Trizol reagent was used to extract total RNA, and RNA quality was then checked on an Agilent 2100 Bioanalyzer. The germline V gene encodes CDR1 SGHAT and CDR2 FQNNGV. Reading from cysteine to phenylalanine, the CDR3 counts 16 amino acids. Only the CDR3 DNA is retained, 48 bases long and in frame from the first base. V is cut by 1 base and J by 2 bases, and the space between the germline ends is 12 bases.

The clonotype was recovered from a woman aged 50 to 65 with Graves' hyperthyroidism. Sequencing was performed on blood. The receptor chain draws on TRBV11-2 and TRBJ1-5; 5 matching bases give a weak D call of TRBD1. The DNA is TGTGCCAGCAGCTTAGGTGGGGGTACGCGCAATCAGCCCCAGCATTTT. It translates to CASSLGGGTRNQPQHF.